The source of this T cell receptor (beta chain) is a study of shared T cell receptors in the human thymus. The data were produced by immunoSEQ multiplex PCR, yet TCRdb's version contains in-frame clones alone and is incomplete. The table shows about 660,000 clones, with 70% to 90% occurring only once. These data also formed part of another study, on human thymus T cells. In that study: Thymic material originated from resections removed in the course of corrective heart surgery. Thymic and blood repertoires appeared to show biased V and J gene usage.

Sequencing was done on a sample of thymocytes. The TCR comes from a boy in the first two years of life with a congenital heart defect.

The CDR3 nucleotides are TGTGCAAGTCGCTTACTAGCGGGAGGGCAGGGAGCAGGCACAGATACGCAGTATTTT. Amino acid sequence: CASRLLAGGQGAGTDTQYF. The rearrangement joins TRBV12-2 to TRBJ2-3; the D call TRBD2 from the table was never checked on the DNA. TRBV12-2 constitutes a pseudogene. There are 19 residues in the CDR3.